Shown below are 2 T cell receptor beta chains from a single sample sequenced in a study of cytomegalovirus exposure and HLA in healthy donors. The PCR employed 60 Vbeta primers together with 13 Jbeta primers. Measured with immunoSEQ multiplex PCR; TCRdb has only the in-frame clones, and not every one. This sample's clone table lists 65,000 to 90,000 clones. The material sequenced was PBMCs. The receptors were sampled from a female donor in good health and CMV-seropositive.

The chain is built from TRBV28 and TRBJ1-2, with 10 bases lining up with TRBD1. The length of the CDR3 is 14 residues. With 5 bases clipped from V and 8 bases from J, the junction kept 8 bases outside the gene matches. CDR1 is MDHEN, CDR2 SYDVKM, per germline. The CDR3 region has the DNA TGTGCCAGCAGTCCCGGGACAGGGGAGTCCGGCTACACCTTC. As protein: CASSPGTGESGYTF.

This chain uses TRBV14 with TRBJ2-7, with D unclear. Trimming pared 2 bases from V and 4 bases from J, leaving 6 bases between. Germline loops: CDR1 SGHDN, CDR2 FVKESK. The CDR3 has 12 residues. The CDR3 here is CASSQLSYEQYF. The CDR3 nucleotides read TGTGCCAGCAGCCAATTGAGTTACGAGCAGTACTTC.